The text below deals with one T cell receptor beta chain. The sample comes from a study of blood T cell repertoires in COVID-19. In the study overall: Acute and convalescent COVID-19 samples came from the United States, Italy and Spain. From T cells, B-cell-depleted T cells, or PBMCs came the material, which was cDNA or gDNA.

The CDR3 totals 16 residues. V gave up 5 bases and J gave up 7 bases, with 21 bases separating them. Germline values: CDR1 ENHRY, CDR2 SYGVKD. Authors' methods: Counts of nucleated cells, estimated from reference gene primer amplification, were obtained. Clones were sequenced by immunoSEQ multiplex PCR, and TCRdb holds only the in-frame ones, with some missing. V and J calls plus clone size are reproduced from that table; the DNA served to infer D and trimming. The sample shows about 120,000 clones, over 70% of them seen only once. This TCR came from a woman in her seventies with acute or convalescent COVID-19. The chain couples TRBV10-3 to TRBJ2-1; D might be TRBD1 (5 bases). The sample consisted of peripheral blood. The CDR3 region is CAISKNQGVPINEQFF. The DNA of the CDR3 is TGTGCCATCAGTAAAAATCAGGGCGTGCCTATTAATGAGCAGTTCTTC.